Listed below are T cell receptor beta chains from one sample, sequenced in a study of shared clonotypes between healthy human individuals. The data were produced by immunoSEQ multiplex PCR, yet TCRdb's version contains in-frame clones alone and is incomplete. In the table there are roughly 2.2 million clones, around 90% of which are singletons. The sequencing input was naive CD4+ T cells from PBMCs. These TCRs come from a man aged 18 to 30 in good health. Some clones in this sample may be carry-over from other donors' samples. The conserved cysteine and the conserved F or W are not part of the CDR3 here. Each record gives: clone size, J gene, V gene, CDR3 protein. Clone size is not always given. Where it is, it says once, few, many or a class for expanded clones.

>NA|TRBJ1-4|TRBV5-1
ASSFQGTNEKLF
>NA|TRBJ2-7|TRBV5-1
ASSLYEGSSYEQY
>NA|TRBJ1-2|TRBV11-2
ASSLDGLNYGYT
>NA|TRBJ1-2|TRBV28
ASYYREGSGYT
>NA|TRBJ2-1|TRBV7-3
ASSTAGTAYNEQF
>NA|TRBJ2-1|TRBV9
ASSVDIAGEQF
>NA|TRBJ2-3|TRBV11-2
ASSLTLSASTDTQY
>NA|TRBJ1-1|TRBV5-5
ASSREGVAGTEAF
>once|TRBJ2-4|TRBV19
ASSIRMALHGDQY
>NA|TRBJ2-3|TRBV5-1
ASSDSGGSTDTQY
>NA|TRBJ2-7|TRBV5-4
ASSGASGSNEQY
>once|TRBJ1-2|TRBV6-6
ASSVSGGIGGYT
>NA|TRBJ2-7|TRBV25-1
ASSVPGTGGYEQY
>NA|TRBJ2-1|TRBV2
ASSFQGASYNEQF
>NA|TRBJ2-2|TRBV5-1
ASSPRTGGAGELF
>NA|TRBJ2-7|TRBV27
ASSSPSPPYEQY
>few|TRBJ1-3|TRBV28
ASSLWVTGNTIY
>NA|TRBJ2-5|TRBV5-1
ASGREETQY
>NA|TRBJ1-2|TRBV28
ASRTAGQGDYGYT
>NA|TRBJ2-4|TRBV27
ASSFYVSPGKSSGNIQY
>NA|TRBJ2-1|TRBV5-1
ASTASGSSYNEQF
>few|TRBJ2-5|TRBV5-1
ASSLGAGQETQY
>NA|TRBJ1-5|TRBV28
ASRKVKGVHQPQH
>NA|TRBJ2-1|TRBV10-1
ASREDGLVSYNEQF
>NA|TRBJ2-7|TRBV30
AWSPPTGSDEQY
>NA|TRBJ2-2|TRBV7-9
ASSQFLGAPPGELF
>NA|TRBJ2-5|TRBV18
ASSPPSMTGSETQY
>NA|TRBJ2-5|TRBV6-5
ASSYPGRRTQY
>NA|TRBJ1-1|TRBV4-3
ASSQQGAGYTEAF
>NA|TRBJ2-1|TRBV28
ASSPALAGVRWQF
>NA|TRBJ2-1|TRBV30
AWTGPFLAGGSAYNEQF
>NA|TRBJ2-5|TRBV7-9
ASSPRGPETQY
>NA|TRBJ2-7|TRBV28
ASSLLLRAGSSYEQY
>once|TRBJ2-5|TRBV6-1
ASSEFVGETQY
>once|TRBJ1-1|TRBV5-5
ASSLATVQAF
>NA|TRBJ2-7|TRBV6-1
ASSDRGGAGALDEQY
>NA|TRBJ2-7|TRBV6-5
ASRRQGLDEQY
>NA|TRBJ2-7|TRBV5-6
ASSLDRIAYEQY
>NA|TRBJ2-7|TRBV5-1
ASSLGPLTSGSFYEQY
>NA|TRBJ1-2|TRBV2
AYTTGSNYGYT
>NA|TRBJ2-1|TRBV5-1
ASSLVLAGGEQF
>NA|TRBJ1-3|TRBV4-1
ASSRPGPLSGNTIY
>NA|TRBJ1-4|TRBV27
ASSSTPTYEKLF
>once|TRBJ2-1|TRBV5-4
ASSPFLASGYNEQF
>NA|TRBJ2-7|TRBV27
ASSISDGPLGISSYEQY
>NA|TRBJ1-1|TRBV28
ASSLTQGDRVEAF
>NA|TRBJ1-2|TRBV6-5
ASSTRTGTNYGYT
>NA|TRBJ2-7|TRBV5-1
ASSREAGRNEQY
>NA|TRBJ1-3|TRBV7-2
ASSQDSPGNTIY
>NA|TRBJ1-2|TRBV6-6
ASGNRENYGYT
>NA|TRBJ2-5|TRBV29-1
SIRQETQY
>NA|TRBJ2-7|TRBV5-1
ASSLPRGQGTNEQH
>NA|TRBJ2-7|TRBV25-1
ASSGSRSYEQY
>NA|TRBJ2-2|TRBV7-2
ASSFLAGETGELF
>NA|TRBJ1-5|TRBV5-1
ASSLDPSVNQPQH
>NA|TRBJ1-1|TRBV11-2
ASSWGPREAF
>NA|TRBJ2-7|TRBV5-1
ASSLSPATLEQY
>NA|TRBJ2-7|TRBV11-2
ASSFSLARNEQY
>once|TRBJ2-7|TRBV18
ASSRSSGRTTYEQY